The 22 T cell receptor beta chains reported below all come from one sample, sequenced in a study of blood T cell repertoires in COVID-19 (TCRdb year 2020). The receptor library was made with the immunoSEQ multiplex PCR assay. The source is immuneACCESS, and TCRdb retained only in-frame sequences with V and J called. Part of the clones is not carried over; for the studies checked, unresolved V genes explain less than half of this, and the remainder is unexplained. This sample is represented by more than 95,000 clones; around 89% of them were singletons. The leading ten clones occupy more than 1.5% of the sample. The source material was peripheral blood. Every receptor here comes from a human donor in a cohort sampled during active COVID-19.

The rearrangement uses TRBV2 and TRBJ2-1; D gene unclear. Trimming removed 0 bases from V and 7 bases from J, with 7 bases in between. Germline values: CDR1 SNHLY, CDR2 FYNNEI. The CDR3 length is 13 residues. The CDR3 reads CASSEAGKNEQFF. CDR3 coding DNA: TGTGCCAGCAGTGAAGCCGGTAAAAATGAGCAGTTCTTC.

This chain connects TRBV7-8 to TRBJ1-1; no clear D. Germline-derived CDR1 and CDR2 are SGHVS and FQNEAQ. V lost 2 bases and J 3 bases, leaving 19 bases between the germline ends. This CDR3 region has 17 residues. DNA for the CDR3: TGTGCCAGCAGCTTATATTTACAGAGGGAACTCTACACTGAAGCTTTCTTT. As protein: CASSLYLQRELYTEAFF.

V gene TRBV20-1 combines with J gene TRBJ2-1; D gene ambiguous. V was cut by 3 bases and J by 0 bases, with 12 bases left in between. This CDR3 has 15 residues. Germline V gene sequence: CDR1 DFQATT, CDR2 SNEGSKA (reference sequence). CDR3: CSASTDKSSYNEQFF. As DNA, the CDR3 is TGCAGTGCTAGTACTGACAAGAGCTCCTACAATGAGCAGTTCTTC.

The V call is TRBV6-6, the J call TRBJ1-5; 10 nucleotides line up with TRBD1. CDR3 length: 17 amino acids. V shed 5 bases, J shed 3 bases, and the junction held 10 bases outside the gene matches. Germline-derived CDR1 and CDR2 are MNHNY and SVGAGI (reference sequence). CDR3: CASSPSVGQGVNQPQHF. CDR3 nucleotide sequence: TGTGCCAGCAGTCCGTCTGTCGGACAGGGGGTCAATCAGCCCCAGCATTTT.

V and J are TRBV7-9 and TRBJ1-5, with 7 bases fitting TRBD1. Trimming took 5 bases from V and 3 from J; bases not matched to a gene: 7. The CDR3 consists of 15 residues. CDR1 is SEHNR, CDR2 FQNEAQ, per germline (reference sequence). CDR3 sequence reads: CASSPTGQINQPQHF. The CDR3 DNA follows: TGTGCCAGCAGCCCAACGGGACAGATCAATCAGCCCCAGCATTTT.

This rearrangement joins TRBV6-1 to TRBJ1-2; TRBD1 agrees at 7 bases. V shed 0 bases, J shed 3 bases, and the junction held 4 bases outside the gene matches. Germline V gene sequence: CDR1 MNHNS, CDR2 SASEGT. This CDR3 region has 15 residues. CDR3 loop: CASSEAQTGYYGYTF. DNA of the CDR3: TGTGCCAGCAGTGAAGCCCAGACAGGGTACTATGGCTACACCTTC.

V is TRBV11-2 and J is TRBJ2-4; 15 bases are a match to TRBD2. Per germline, CDR1 SGHAT and CDR2 FQNNGV. The junction had 4 bases not matched to a gene; V was cut back by 1 base and J by 3 bases. The CDR3 loop spans 18 amino acids. This chain's CDR3 is CASSLGTSGGAGKNIQYF. The CDR3 DNA reads TGTGCCAGCAGCTTAGGGACTAGCGGGGGGGCCGGCAAAAACATTCAGTACTTC. Supplemented by reference TRBV11-2 and TRBJ2-4, the full variable domain reads EAGVAQSPRYKIIEKRQSVAFWCNPISGHATLYWYQQILGQGPKLLIQFQNNGVVDDSQLPKDRFSAERLKGVDSTLKIQPAKLEDSAVYLCASSLGTSGGAGKNIQYFGAGTRLSVL.

This clone turned up a few times. Other DNA sequences in the same sample also yield this CDR3. The rearrangement joins TRBV28 to TRBJ1-2; D gene uncertain. The V gene lost 3 bases and the J gene lost 0 bases, with 5 bases spanning the gap. CDR3 length equals 13 residues. In germline, CDR1 is MDHEN, CDR2 SYDVKM. The CDR3: CASSFPANYGYTF. The CDR3 DNA is TGTGCCAGCAGTTTTCCGGCTAACTATGGCTACACCTTC.

The rearrangement joins TRBV6-5 to TRBJ1-3; 7 nucleotides match TRBD1. The V segment lost 2 bases and the J segment 5 bases; nucleotides outside the gene matches: 6. In germline, CDR1 is MNHEY, CDR2 SVGAGI. This CDR3 is built from 15 residues. CDR3 sequence reads: CASSYGQGVRNTIYF. As DNA, the CDR3 is TGTGCCAGCAGTTACGGCCAGGGGGTGAGAAACACCATATATTTT.

To note about this clone: Since a much larger clone is just one base distant, this may be a read error. The V and J genes are TRBV20-1 and TRBJ2-1; D might be TRBD1 (6 bases). CDR1 is DFQATT, CDR2 SNEGSKA, per germline (reference sequence). V was trimmed by 7 bases and J by 6 bases, leaving 7 bases between them. There are 10 residues in the CDR3. CDR3: CSGGGNEQFF. DNA of the CDR3: TGCAGTGGAGGGGGCAATGAGCAGTTCTTC.

The chain carries TRBV5-1 and TRBJ2-1, with 12 bases matching TRBD2. Trimming cost V 0 bases and J 8 bases; bases outside gene matches: 6. The germline V gene has CDR1 SGHRS and CDR2 YFSETQ. The CDR3 contains 16 residues. CDR3 loop: CASSLGLAGGLDEQFF. The DNA of the CDR3 is TGCGCCAGCAGCTTGGGGCTAGCGGGAGGGCTAGATGAGCAGTTCTTC. Combining the CDR3 with reference TRBV5-1 and TRBJ2-1 gives the whole variable domain KAGVTQTPRYLIKTRGQQVTLSCSPISGHRSVSWYQQTPGQGLQFLFEYFSETQRNKGNFPGRFSGRQFSNSRSEMNVSTLELGDSALYLCASSLGLAGGLDEQFFGPGTRLTVL.

The chain employs TRBV24-1 and TRBJ2-1, with 8 nucleotides matching TRBD2. Per germline, CDR1 KGHDR and CDR2 SFDVKD. V shed 3 bases, J shed 0 bases, and the junction held 6 bases outside the gene matches. The CDR3 has 17 residues. CDR3 coding DNA: TGTGCCACCAGTGATAGGTCAGCGGGAGTCTCCTACAATGAGCAGTTCTTC. Encoded protein: CATSDRSAGVSYNEQFF.

The rearrangement links TRBV5-1 to TRBJ1-4; the D gene is possibly TRBD1 (6 bases). CDR3 length: 14 amino acids. V lost 0 bases and J lost 8, with 11 bases in between. Germline lookup yields CDR1 SGHRS and CDR2 YFSETQ. The CDR3 coding sequence is TGCGCCAGCAGCTTGGGAGGGGGAGTGGAAAAACTGTTTTTT. Protein product: CASSLGGGVEKLFF.

This sequence joins TRBV19 and TRBJ1-5, with TRBD1 identical over 10 bases. CDR1 is LNHDA and CDR2 is SQIVND in the germline V gene (reference sequence). After removal of 3 bases from V and 0 bases from J, the junction contained 2 bases not matched to a gene. The CDR3 extends over 16 amino acids. DNA of the CDR3: TGTGCCAGTAGTATCCGGACAGGGGGTAGCAATCAGCCCCAGCATTTT. As protein: CASSIRTGGSNQPQHF. The entire variable domain, with the rest obtained from reference TRBV19 and TRBJ1-5, is as follows: DGGITQSPKYLFRKEGQNVTLSCEQNLNHDAMYWYRQDPGQGLRLIYYSQIVNDFQKGDIAEGYSVSREKKESFPLTVTSAQKNPTAFYLCASSIRTGGSNQPQHFGDGTRLSIL.

The chain recombines TRBV7-2 with TRBJ1-2; 10 bases are shared with TRBD1. The CDR3 runs to 14 residues. Looked up from germline, CDR1 is SGHTA and CDR2 is FQGNSA. After removal of 4 bases from V and 6 bases from J, the junction contained 5 bases not matched to a gene. The CDR3 DNA reads TGTGCCAGCAGCTCGGGACAGGGGTTCGATGGCTACACCTTC. It encodes CASSSGQGFDGYTF.

On this clone: One end of the junction fails to match germline, which may point to a read error. The rearrangement joins TRBV30 to TRBJ2-2; D not certain. CDR3 length: 14 amino acids. Germline lookup yields CDR1 GTSNPN and CDR2 SVGIG (reference sequence). CDR3 sequence (DNA): TGTGCCTGGAGTGTACTATCGAATACCGGGGAGCTGTTTTTT. This sequence encodes CAWSVLSNTGELFF.

Only one count was recorded for this clone. The V gene is TRBV19, the J gene TRBJ1-5; 9 positions agree with TRBD1. The CDR3 is made up of 18 amino acids. Germline CDR1 LNHDA, CDR2 SQIVND (reference sequence). The V and J ends lost 4 bases and 5 bases, in that order; junction bases with no gene match: 15. Written as DNA, the CDR3 is TGTGCCAGTAGTAAATCCCGGGGACAGGGTGTTTTGCATCAGCCCCAGCATTTT. This gives the protein CASSKSRGQGVLHQPQHF.

The chain recombines TRBV2 with TRBJ1-4; 8 bases line up with TRBD1. The V and J ends lost 6 bases and 8 bases, in that order; junction bases with no gene match: 8. CDR1 and CDR2 from the germline V gene are SNHLY and FYNNEI. This CDR3 has 14 amino acids. The CDR3 reads CASRDRVGSEKLFF. CDR3 DNA: TGTGCCAGCAGGGACAGGGTGGGTTCGGAAAAACTGTTTTTT.

The chain carries TRBV19 and TRBJ2-1, with 9 bases fitting TRBD2. J was trimmed by 0 bases and V by 7 bases; bases with no gene match: 4. There are 15 residues in the CDR3. The V gene's germline CDR1 is LNHDA and CDR2 SQIVND (reference sequence). CDR3 coding DNA: TGTGCCAGTAACGCGGGGGGGAGCTCCTACAATGAGCAGTTCTTC. This codes for CASNAGGSSYNEQFF. Together with reference TRBV19 and TRBJ2-1, the CDR3 gives the full variable domain: DGGITQSPKYLFRKEGQNVTLSCEQNLNHDAMYWYRQDPGQGLRLIYYSQIVNDFQKGDIAEGYSVSREKKESFPLTVTSAQKNPTAFYLCASNAGGSSYNEQFFGPGTRLTVL.

Only a few counts were recorded for this clone. The chain carries TRBV6-5 and TRBJ1-5, with a possible D match to TRBD1 (5 bases). Germline CDR1 reads MNHEY; CDR2 reads SVGAGI. The length of the CDR3 is 13 residues. V gave up 5 bases and J gave up 6 bases, with 11 bases separating them. The DNA for the CDR3 is TGTGCCAGCAGTACAAGGGGTACTCAGCCCCAGCATTTT. The encoded protein is CASSTRGTQPQHF.

The J gene is TRBJ2-7, the V gene TRBV2; D call uncertain. V was cut by 5 bases and J by 6 bases, with 14 bases left in between. CDR1 SNHLY and CDR2 FYNNEI come from the germline V gene. The CDR3 has 13 amino acids. CDR3 nucleotides: TGTGCCAGCAGTACCGCCGAGAGCTCCGAGCAGTACTTC. Translated, it gives CASSTAESSEQYF.

The rearrangement uses TRBV11-3 and TRBJ2-2, with 9 nucleotides matching TRBD2. After removal of 4 bases from V and 0 bases from J, the junction contained 3 bases not matched to a gene. CDR3 size: 16 residues. CDR1 and CDR2 from the germline V gene are SGHNT and YENEEA. CDR3 region: CASSSRLAANTGELFF. In DNA form, the CDR3 reads TGTGCCAGCAGCTCACGACTAGCGGCGAACACCGGGGAGCTGTTTTTT. The full variable domain, completed using reference TRBV11-3 and TRBJ2-2, is EAGVVQSPRYKIIEKKQPVAFWCNPISGHNTLYWYLQNLGQGPELLIRYENEEAVDDSQLPKDRFSAERLKGVDSTLKIQPAELGDSAVYLCASSSRLAANTGELFFGEGSRLTVL.